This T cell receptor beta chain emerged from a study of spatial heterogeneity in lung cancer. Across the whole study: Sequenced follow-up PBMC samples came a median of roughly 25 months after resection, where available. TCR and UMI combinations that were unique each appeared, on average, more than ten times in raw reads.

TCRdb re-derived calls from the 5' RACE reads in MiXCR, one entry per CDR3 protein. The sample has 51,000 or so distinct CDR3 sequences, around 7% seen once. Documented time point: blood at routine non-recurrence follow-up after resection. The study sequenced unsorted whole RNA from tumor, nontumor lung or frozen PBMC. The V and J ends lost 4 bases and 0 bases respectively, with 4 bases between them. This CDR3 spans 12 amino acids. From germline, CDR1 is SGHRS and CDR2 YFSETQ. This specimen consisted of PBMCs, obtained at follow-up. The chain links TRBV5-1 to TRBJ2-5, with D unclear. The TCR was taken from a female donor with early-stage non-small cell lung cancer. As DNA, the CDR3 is TGCGCCAGCAGCGGGGACCAAGAGACCCAGTACTTC. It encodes CASSGDQETQYF.